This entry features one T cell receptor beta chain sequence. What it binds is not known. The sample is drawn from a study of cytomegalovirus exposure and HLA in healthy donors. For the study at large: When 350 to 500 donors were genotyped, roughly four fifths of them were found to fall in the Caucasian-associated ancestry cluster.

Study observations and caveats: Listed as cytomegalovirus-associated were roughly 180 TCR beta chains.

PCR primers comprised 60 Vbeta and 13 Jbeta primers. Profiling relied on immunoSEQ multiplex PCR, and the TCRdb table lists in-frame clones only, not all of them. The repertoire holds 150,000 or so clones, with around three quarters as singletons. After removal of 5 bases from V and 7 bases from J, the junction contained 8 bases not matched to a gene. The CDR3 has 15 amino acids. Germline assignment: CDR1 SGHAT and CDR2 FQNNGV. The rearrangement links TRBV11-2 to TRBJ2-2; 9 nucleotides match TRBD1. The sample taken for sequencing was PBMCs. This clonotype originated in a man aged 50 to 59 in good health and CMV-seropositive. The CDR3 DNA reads TGTGCCAGCAGCCCCTTCCGACAGGGGGGCGGGGAGCTGTTTTTT. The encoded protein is CASSPFRQGGGELFF.